This T cell receptor beta chain is from a study of vaccination and CD4 T cells after COVID-19. The Oncomine TCR Beta short-read assay generated sequence data from the DNA of cultured CD4+ T cells. TCRdb used MiXCR to reprocess the PCR reads, holding one entry per CDR3 protein. Here the sample spans about 18,000 distinct CDR3 sequences, less than 65% being singletons. The V gene end was trimmed by 6 bases and the J gene end by 3 bases; junction bases not matched to a gene: 6. Germline loops: CDR1 SNHLY, CDR2 FYNNEI. This CDR3 contains 16 residues. Points on this clonotype: Its antigen is undetermined.

Specified treatment: roughly 10-day PBMC culture with coronavirus spike peptide pools or control peptides (ViraFEST assay). The sequence came from a human donor who had recovered from COVID-19. This chain links TRBV2 with TRBJ2-7; TRBD2 aligns across 15 bases. Source material: CD4+ T cells from blood, cultured in vitro. The CDR3 nucleotides are TGTGCCAGCAGAGGGACTAGCGGGGGGTCCATCTACGAGCAGTACTTC. It translates to CASRGTSGGSIYEQYF.